The 7 T cell receptor beta chains listed next were all sequenced from one sample in a study of cytomegalovirus exposure and HLA in healthy donors. The PCR contained 60 Vbeta and 13 Jbeta primers. Assay: immunoSEQ multiplex PCR; the TCRdb copy retains only in-frame clones and omits some. The table records around 130,000 clones, roughly 80% of them present only once. Sample: PBMCs. Every receptor here comes from a young man in good health and CMV-seronegative.

The table lists this clone with a count of one. V and J are TRBV9 and TRBJ2-1, with a possible D match to TRBD2 (7 bases). The length of the CDR3 is 15 residues. Germline V lookup: CDR1 SGDLS, CDR2 YYNGEE. V was pared by 3 bases and J by 2 bases, with 12 bases between. The DNA for the CDR3 is TGTGCCAGCAGCGCAAGAGGGGGGGCCTACAATGAGCAGTTCTTC. This translates into CASSARGGAYNEQFF.

The V gene is TRBV5-1, the J gene TRBJ1-1; D possibly corresponds to TRBD1 (5 bases). This CDR3 comprises 14 residues. The V gene lost 4 bases and the J gene lost 2 bases, with 12 bases spanning the gap. Germline CDR1 and CDR2: SGHRS and YFSETQ. The CDR3 bases are TGCGCCAGCAGCGGGGGAGGAGGTAACACTGAAGCTTTCTTT. Translated, it gives CASSGGGGNTEAFF.

The chain combines TRBV7-2 with TRBJ1-1; D is perhaps TRBD1 (5 bases). CDR3 length: 15 residues. CDR1 and CDR2 from the germline V gene are SGHTA and FQGNSA. Trimming shortened V by 7 bases and J by 5 bases, and 20 bases separated the two germline ends. The CDR3 DNA follows: TGTGCCAGCACTGGATTAGGAGGGGTGAGGACTGAAGCTTTCTTT. This encodes CASTGLGGVRTEAFF.

This rearrangement joins TRBV7-9 to TRBJ1-1; D gene uncertain. V was pared by 3 bases and J by 3 bases, with 11 bases between. The CDR3 has 14 residues. Per the germline V gene, CDR1 is SEHNR and CDR2 is FQNEAQ (reference sequence). CDR3 coding DNA: TGTGCCAGCAGCTTGCCAGGCGGGGACACTGAAGCTTTCTTT. Translation gives CASSLPGGDTEAFF.

V and J are TRBV18 and TRBJ1-1; TRBD1 might be the D (6 bases). The CDR3 has 13 amino acids. Germline loops: CDR1 KGHSH, CDR2 LQKENI. The V end lost 3 bases, the J end lost 7 bases, and 12 bases lay between the germline ends. This CDR3 reads CASSPSGEIEAFF. The CDR3 DNA reads as TGTGCCAGCTCACCTTCAGGGGAGATTGAAGCTTTCTTT.

The CDR3 loop reads CASSPGQNQETQYF. The CDR3 DNA sequence: TGCGCCAGCAGCCCGGGACAGAACCAAGAGACCCAGTACTTC. The chain joins TRBV10-2 to TRBJ2-5; 7 bases are a match to TRBD1. The CDR3 covers 14 residues. The trim removed 6 bases at V and 0 bases at J, leaving 4 bases unmatched. Germline lookup yields CDR1 WSHSY and CDR2 SAAADI.

The V gene is TRBV9, the J gene TRBJ1-2, with 10 positions matching TRBD1. Germline assignment: CDR1 SGDLS and CDR2 YYNGEE. V was pared by 3 bases and J by 2 bases, with 13 bases of the junction left unmatched. The CDR3 runs 18 residues. CDR3 sequence reads: CASSGALGTGDTNYGYTF. CDR3 DNA: TGTGCCAGCAGCGGAGCCCTCGGGACAGGGGATACAAACTATGGCTACACCTTC.